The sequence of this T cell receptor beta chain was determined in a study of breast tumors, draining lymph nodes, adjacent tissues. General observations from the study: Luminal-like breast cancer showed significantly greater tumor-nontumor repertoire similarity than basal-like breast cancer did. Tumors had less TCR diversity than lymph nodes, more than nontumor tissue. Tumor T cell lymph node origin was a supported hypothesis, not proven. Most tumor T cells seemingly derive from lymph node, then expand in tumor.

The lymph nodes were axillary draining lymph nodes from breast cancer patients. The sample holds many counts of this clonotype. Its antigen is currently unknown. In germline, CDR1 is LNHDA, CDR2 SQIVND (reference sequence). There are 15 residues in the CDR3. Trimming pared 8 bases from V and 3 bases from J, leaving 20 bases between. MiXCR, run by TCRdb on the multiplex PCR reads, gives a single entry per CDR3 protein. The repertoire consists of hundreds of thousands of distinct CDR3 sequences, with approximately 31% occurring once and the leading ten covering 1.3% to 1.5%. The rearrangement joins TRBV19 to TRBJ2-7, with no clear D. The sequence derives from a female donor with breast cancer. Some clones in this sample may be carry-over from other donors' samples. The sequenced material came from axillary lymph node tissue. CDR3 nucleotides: TGTGCCAGTGCCCCCCAACGTGGGGTGGGCTACGAGCAGTACTTC. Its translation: CASAPQRGVGYEQYF.